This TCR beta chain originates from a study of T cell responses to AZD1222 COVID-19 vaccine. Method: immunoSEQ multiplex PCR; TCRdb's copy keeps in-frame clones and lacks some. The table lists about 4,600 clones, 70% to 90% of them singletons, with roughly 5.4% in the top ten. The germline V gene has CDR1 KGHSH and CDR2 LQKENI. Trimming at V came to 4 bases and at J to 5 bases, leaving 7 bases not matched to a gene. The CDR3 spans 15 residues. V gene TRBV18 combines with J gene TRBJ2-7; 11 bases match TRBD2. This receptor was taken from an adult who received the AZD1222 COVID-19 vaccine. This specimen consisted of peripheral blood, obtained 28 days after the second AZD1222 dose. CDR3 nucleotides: TGTGCCAGCTCACACACTAGCGGGAGAGGGGACGAGCAGTACTTC. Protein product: CASSHTSGRGDEQYF.